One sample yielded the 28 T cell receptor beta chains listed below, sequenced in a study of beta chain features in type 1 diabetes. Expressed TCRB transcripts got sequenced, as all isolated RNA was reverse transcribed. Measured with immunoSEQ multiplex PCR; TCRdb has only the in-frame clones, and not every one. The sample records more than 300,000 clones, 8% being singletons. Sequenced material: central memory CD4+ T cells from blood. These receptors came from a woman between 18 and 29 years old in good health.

The CDR3 here is CASSQGVETQGHQPQHF. The DNA for the CDR3 is TGTGCCAGCAGCCAGGGTGTGGAGACGCAAGGACATCAGCCCCAGCATTTT. This rearrangement joins TRBV4-2 to TRBJ1-5; D gene uncertain. The ends were cut back, 3 bases at V and 5 bases at J, with 20 bases in the middle. In germline, CDR1 is LGHNA, CDR2 YNFKEQ. This CDR3 is 17 amino acids long.

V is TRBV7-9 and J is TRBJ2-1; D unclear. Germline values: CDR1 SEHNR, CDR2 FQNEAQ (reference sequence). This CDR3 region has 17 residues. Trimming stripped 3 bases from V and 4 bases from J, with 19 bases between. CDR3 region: CASSFVPASVKYNEQFF. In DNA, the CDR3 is TGTGCCAGCAGCTTTGTTCCCGCAAGTGTGAAATACAATGAGCAGTTCTTC. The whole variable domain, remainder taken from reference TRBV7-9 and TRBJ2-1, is DTGVSQNPRHKITKRGQNVTFRCDPISEHNRLYWYRQTLGQGPEFLTYFQNEAQLEKSRLLSDRFSAERPKGSFSTLEIQRTEQGDSAMYLCASSFVPASVKYNEQFFGPGTRLTVL.

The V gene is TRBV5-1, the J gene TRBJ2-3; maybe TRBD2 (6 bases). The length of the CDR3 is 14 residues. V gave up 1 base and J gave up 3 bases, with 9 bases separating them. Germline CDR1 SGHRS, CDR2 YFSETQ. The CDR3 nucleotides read TGCGCCAGCAGCTTGTGGGAGGCAACAGATACGCAGTATTTT. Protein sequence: CASSLWEATDTQYF. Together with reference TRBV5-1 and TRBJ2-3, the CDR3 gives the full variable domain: KAGVTQTPRYLIKTRGQQVTLSCSPISGHRSVSWYQQTPGQGLQFLFEYFSETQRNKGNFPGRFSGRQFSNSRSEMNVSTLELGDSALYLCASSLWEATDTQYFGPGTRLTVL.

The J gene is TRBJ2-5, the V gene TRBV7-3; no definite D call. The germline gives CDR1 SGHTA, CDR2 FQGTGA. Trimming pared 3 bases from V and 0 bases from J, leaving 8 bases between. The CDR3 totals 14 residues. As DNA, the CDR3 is TGTGCCAGCAGCTTCAACGGGTACCAAGAGACCCAGTACTTC. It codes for CASSFNGYQETQYF.

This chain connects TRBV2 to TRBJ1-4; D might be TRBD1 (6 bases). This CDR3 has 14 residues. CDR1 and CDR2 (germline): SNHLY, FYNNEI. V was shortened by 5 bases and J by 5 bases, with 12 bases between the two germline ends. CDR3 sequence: CASSFRGVNEKLFF. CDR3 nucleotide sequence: TGTGCCAGCAGTTTCAGGGGTGTGAATGAAAAACTGTTTTTT.

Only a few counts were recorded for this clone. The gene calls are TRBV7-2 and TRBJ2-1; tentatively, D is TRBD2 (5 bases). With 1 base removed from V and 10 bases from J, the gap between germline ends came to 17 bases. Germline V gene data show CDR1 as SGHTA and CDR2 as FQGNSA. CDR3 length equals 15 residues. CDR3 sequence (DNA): TGTGCCAGCAGCTTAGGAAGGCGGGCCACTCAAGAGCAGTTCTTC. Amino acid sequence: CASSLGRRATQEQFF.

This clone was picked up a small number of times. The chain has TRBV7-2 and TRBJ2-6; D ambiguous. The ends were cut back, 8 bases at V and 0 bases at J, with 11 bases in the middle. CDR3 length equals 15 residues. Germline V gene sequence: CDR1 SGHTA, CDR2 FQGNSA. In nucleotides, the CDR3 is TGTGCCAGCGCCGGTGTCCCCTCTGGGGCCAACGTCCTGACTTTC. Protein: CASAGVPSGANVLTF.

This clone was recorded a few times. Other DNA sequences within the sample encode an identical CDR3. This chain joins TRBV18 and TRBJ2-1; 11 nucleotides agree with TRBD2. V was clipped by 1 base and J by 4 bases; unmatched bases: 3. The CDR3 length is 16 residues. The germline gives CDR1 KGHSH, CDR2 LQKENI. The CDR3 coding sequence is TGTGCCAGCTCACCACTAGCGGGAGGGCAATACAATGAGCAGTTCTTC. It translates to CASSPLAGGQYNEQFF.

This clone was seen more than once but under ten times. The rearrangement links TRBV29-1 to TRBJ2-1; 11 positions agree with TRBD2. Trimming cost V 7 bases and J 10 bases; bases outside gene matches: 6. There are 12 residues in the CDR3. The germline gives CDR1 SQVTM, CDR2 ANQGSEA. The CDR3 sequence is CSAGLAVPEQFF. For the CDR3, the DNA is TGCAGCGCGGGACTAGCGGTGCCGGAGCAGTTCTTC.

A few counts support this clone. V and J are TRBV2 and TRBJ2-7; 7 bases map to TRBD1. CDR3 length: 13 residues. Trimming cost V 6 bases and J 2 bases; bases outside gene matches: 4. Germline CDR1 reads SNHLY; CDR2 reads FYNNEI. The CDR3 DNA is TGTGCCAGCAGCTTAAGGGGGCCCTACGAGCAGTACTTC. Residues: CASSLRGPYEQYF.

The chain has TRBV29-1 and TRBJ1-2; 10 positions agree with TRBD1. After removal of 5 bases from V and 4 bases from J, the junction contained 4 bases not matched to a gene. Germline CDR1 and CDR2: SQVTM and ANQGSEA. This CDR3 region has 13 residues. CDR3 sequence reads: CSVNRDRGYGYTF. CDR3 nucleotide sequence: TGCAGCGTTAACCGGGACAGGGGCTATGGCTACACCTTC.

This CDR3 is CASSLTPGTMNTEAFF. The CDR3 DNA sequence: TGTGCCAGCAGCTTGACCCCGGGGACAATGAACACTGAAGCTTTCTTT. The genes are TRBV5-6 and TRBJ1-1, with D tentatively TRBD1 (6 bases). The germline V gene has CDR1 SGHDT and CDR2 YYEEEE. The CDR3 length is 16 residues. V dropped 1 base and J dropped 0 bases, with 13 bases sitting between them. Full variable domain (outside the CDR3, taken from reference TRBV5-6 and TRBJ1-1): DAGVTQSPTHLIKTRGQQVTLRCSPKSGHDTVSWYQQALGQGPQFIFQYYEEEERQRGNFPDRFSGHQFPNYSSELNVNALLLGDSALYLCASSLTPGTMNTEAFFGQGTRLTVV.

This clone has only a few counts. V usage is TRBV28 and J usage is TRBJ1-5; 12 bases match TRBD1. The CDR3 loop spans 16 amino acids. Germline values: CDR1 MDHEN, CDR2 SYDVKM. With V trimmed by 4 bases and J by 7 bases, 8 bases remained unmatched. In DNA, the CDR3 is TGTGCCAGCAGTTCCTCCGGGACAGGGGGCCGACAGCCCCAGCATTTT. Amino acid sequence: CASSSSGTGGRQPQHF.

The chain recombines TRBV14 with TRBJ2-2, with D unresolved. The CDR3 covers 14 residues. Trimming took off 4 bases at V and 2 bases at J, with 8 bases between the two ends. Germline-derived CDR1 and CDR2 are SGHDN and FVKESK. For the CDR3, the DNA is TGTGCCAGCAGCCGAAGCTTCAACACCGGGGAGCTGTTTTTT. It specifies CASSRSFNTGELFF.

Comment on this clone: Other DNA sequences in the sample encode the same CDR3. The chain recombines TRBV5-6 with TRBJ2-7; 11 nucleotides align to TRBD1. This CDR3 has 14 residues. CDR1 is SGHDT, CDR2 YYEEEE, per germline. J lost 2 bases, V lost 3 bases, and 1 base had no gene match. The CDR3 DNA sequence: TGTGCCAGCAGCTCGGGACAGGGGGCCTACGAGCAGTACTTC. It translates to CASSSGQGAYEQYF.

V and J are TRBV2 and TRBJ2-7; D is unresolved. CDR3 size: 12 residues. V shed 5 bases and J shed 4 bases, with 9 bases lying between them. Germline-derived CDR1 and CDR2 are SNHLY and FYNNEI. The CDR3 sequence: CASSPEGYEQYF. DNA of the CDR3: TGTGCCAGCAGTCCCGAAGGATACGAGCAGTACTTC. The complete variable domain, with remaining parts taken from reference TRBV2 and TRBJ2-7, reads EPEVTQTPSHQVTQMGQEVILRCVPISNHLYFYWYRQILGQKVEFLVSFYNNEISEKSEIFDDQFSVERPDGSNFTLKIRSTKLEDSAMYFCASSPEGYEQYFGPGTRLTVT.

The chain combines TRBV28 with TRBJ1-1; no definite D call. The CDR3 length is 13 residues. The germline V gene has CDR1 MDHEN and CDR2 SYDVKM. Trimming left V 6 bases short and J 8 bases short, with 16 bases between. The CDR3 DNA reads TGTGCCAGCAGCAGACCGGCGGCAAGCGAAGCTTTCTTT. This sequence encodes CASSRPAASEAFF.

CDR3 DNA sequence: TGCAGCGTTGTGGGGACAGGCCGCACGATAGATACGCAGTATTTT. It specifies CSVVGTGRTIDTQYF. The chain couples TRBV29-1 to TRBJ2-3; 8 bases fit TRBD1. Germline V lookup: CDR1 SQVTM, CDR2 ANQGSEA. This CDR3 contains 15 residues. J was trimmed by 5 bases and V by 4 bases; bases with no gene match: 11.

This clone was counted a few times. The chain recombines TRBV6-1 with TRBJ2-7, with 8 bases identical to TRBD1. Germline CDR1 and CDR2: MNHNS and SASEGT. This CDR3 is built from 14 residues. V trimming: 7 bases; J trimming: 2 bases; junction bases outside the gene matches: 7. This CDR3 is CASTKSDRAYEQYF. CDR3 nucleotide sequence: TGTGCCAGCACAAAATCGGACAGGGCCTACGAGCAGTACTTC.

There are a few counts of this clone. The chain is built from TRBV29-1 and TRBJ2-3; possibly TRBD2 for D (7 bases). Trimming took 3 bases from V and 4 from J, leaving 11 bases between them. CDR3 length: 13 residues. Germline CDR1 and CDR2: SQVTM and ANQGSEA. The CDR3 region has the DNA TGCAGCGTTGATAAGGGGGGGGCAGATACGCAGTATTTT. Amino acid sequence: CSVDKGGADTQYF.

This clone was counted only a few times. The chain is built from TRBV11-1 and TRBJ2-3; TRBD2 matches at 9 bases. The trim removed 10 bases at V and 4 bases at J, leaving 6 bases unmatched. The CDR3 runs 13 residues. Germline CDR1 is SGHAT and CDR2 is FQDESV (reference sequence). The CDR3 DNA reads TGTGCCACCAAGTTAGCGGGAGCAGATACGCAGTATTTT. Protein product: CATKLAGADTQYF.

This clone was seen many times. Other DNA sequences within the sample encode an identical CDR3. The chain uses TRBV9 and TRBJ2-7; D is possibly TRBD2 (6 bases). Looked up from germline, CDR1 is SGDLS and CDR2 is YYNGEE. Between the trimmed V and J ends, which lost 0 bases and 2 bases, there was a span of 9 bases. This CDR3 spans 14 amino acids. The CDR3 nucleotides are TGTGCCAGCAGCGTAGACGGCGGGACCTACGAGCAGTACTTC. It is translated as CASSVDGGTYEQYF. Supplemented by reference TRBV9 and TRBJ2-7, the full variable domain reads DSGVTQTPKHLITATGQRVTLRCSPRSGDLSVYWYQQSLDQGLQFLIQYYNGEERAKGNILERFSAQQFPDLHSELNLSSLELGDSALYFCASSVDGGTYEQYFGPGTRLTVT.

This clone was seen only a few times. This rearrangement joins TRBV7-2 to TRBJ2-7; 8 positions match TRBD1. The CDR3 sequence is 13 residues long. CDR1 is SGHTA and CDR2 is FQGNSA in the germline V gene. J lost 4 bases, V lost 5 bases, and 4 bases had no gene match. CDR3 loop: CASSPRQGYEQYF. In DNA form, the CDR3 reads TGTGCCAGCAGCCCCCGACAGGGGTACGAGCAGTACTTC.

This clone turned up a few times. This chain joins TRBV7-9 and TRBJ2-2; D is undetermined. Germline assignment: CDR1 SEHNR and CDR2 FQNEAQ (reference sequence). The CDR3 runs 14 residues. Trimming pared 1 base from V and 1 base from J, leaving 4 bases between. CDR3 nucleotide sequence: TGTGCCAGCAGCTTAGGACTGAACACCGGGGAGCTGTTTTTT. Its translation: CASSLGLNTGELFF.

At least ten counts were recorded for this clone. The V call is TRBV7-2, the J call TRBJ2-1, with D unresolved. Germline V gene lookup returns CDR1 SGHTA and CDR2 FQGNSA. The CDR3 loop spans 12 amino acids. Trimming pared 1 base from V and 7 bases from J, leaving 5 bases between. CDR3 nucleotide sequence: TGTGCCAGCAGCTTAGGATCGAATGAGCAGTTCTTC. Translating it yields CASSLGSNEQFF.

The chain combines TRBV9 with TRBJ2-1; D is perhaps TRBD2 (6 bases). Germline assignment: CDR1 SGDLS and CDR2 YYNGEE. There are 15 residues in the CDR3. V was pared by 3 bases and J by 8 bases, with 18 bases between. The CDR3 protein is CASSAISGPLDEQFF. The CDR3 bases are TGTGCCAGCAGCGCCATTAGCGGCCCTTTAGATGAGCAGTTCTTC.

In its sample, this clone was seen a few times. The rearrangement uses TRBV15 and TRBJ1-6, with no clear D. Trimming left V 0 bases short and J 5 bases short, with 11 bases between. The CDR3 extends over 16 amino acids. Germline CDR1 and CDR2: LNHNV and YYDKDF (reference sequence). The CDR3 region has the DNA TGTGCCACCAGCAGAGATAAAGGGCGGGATAATTCACCCCTCCACTTT. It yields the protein CATSRDKGRDNSPLHF.

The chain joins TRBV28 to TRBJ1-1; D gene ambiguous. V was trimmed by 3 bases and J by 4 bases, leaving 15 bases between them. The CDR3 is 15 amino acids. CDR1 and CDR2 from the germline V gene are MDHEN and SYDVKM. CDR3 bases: TGTGCCAGCAGTTTTTGGGGAGAGCGGGGCACTGAAGCTTTCTTT. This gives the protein CASSFWGERGTEAFF.